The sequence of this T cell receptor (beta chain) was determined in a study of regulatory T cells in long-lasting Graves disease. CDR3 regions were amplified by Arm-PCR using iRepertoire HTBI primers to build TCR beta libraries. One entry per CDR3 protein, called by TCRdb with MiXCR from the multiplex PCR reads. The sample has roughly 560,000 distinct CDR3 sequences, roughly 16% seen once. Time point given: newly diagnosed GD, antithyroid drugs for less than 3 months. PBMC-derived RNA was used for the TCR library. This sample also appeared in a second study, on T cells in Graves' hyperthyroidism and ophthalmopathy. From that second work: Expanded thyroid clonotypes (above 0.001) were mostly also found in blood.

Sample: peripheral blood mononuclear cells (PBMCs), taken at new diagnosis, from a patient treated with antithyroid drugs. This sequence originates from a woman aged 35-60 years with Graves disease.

Written as DNA, the CDR3 is TGTGCCAGCAGCTTAGCAGTCCTCTCTGGGGCCAACGTCCTGACTTTC. This gives the protein CASSLAVLSGANVLTF. The chain joins TRBV11-2 to TRBJ2-6; D uncertain. This CDR3 is 16 amino acids long. Trimming pared 1 base from V and 0 bases from J, leaving 7 bases between. The germline V gene encodes CDR1 SGHAT and CDR2 FQNNGV.